This is a list of T cell receptor beta chains from one sample in a study of T cell responses to AZD1222 COVID-19 vaccine. Sequenced by immunoSEQ multiplex PCR; TCRdb stores in-frame clones only, minus some. Of about 70,000 clones in the sample, around nine tenths were seen once. Sequences were derived from peripheral blood, sampled 28 days after the second AZD1222 dose. The receptors come from an adult who received the AZD1222 COVID-19 vaccine. Both conserved end residues are part of each CDR3. Each record gives: V gene, J gene, D gene, CDR3 length, clone size, CDR3 protein, CDR3 DNA. The D gene is left open where the match is weak. Expanded clones get a size class; other rows say once, few or many, or leave the size out.

v_call: TRBV9
j_call: TRBJ1-6
d_call: -
cdr3_length: 14
clone_size: -
cdr3_aa: CASSATGDGSPLHF
cdr3_nt: TGTGCCAGCAGCGCCACAGGTGATGGGTCACCCCTCCACTTT

v_call: TRBV6-5
j_call: TRBJ1-4
d_call: -
cdr3_length: 13
clone_size: -
cdr3_aa: CASKSEKKEKLFF
cdr3_nt: TGTGCCAGCAAATCTGAGAAGAAAGAAAAACTGTTTTTT

v_call: TRBV4-2
j_call: TRBJ2-7
d_call: -
cdr3_length: 15
clone_size: -
cdr3_aa: CASSQEGEAFYEQYF
cdr3_nt: TGTGCCAGCAGCCAAGAAGGGGAAGCCTTCTACGAGCAGTACTTC

v_call: TRBV7-9
j_call: TRBJ1-1
d_call: -
cdr3_length: 13
clone_size: -
cdr3_aa: CASSLERNTEAFF
cdr3_nt: TGTGCCAGCAGCTTAGAGAGGAACACTGAAGCTTTCTTT

v_call: TRBV2
j_call: TRBJ2-5
d_call: -
cdr3_length: 11
clone_size: -
cdr3_aa: CASRGEETQYF
cdr3_nt: TGTGCCAGCAGGGGGGAAGAGACCCAGTACTTC

v_call: TRBV11-3
j_call: TRBJ1-2
d_call: TRBD1
cdr3_length: 15
clone_size: -
cdr3_aa: CASTTGGQGFSGYTF
cdr3_nt: TGTGCCAGCACCACCGGGGGACAGGGATTTAGTGGCTACACCTTC

v_call: TRBV6-4
j_call: TRBJ2-5
d_call: TRBD2
cdr3_length: 15
clone_size: few
cdr3_aa: CASSLTSGGQETQYF
cdr3_nt: TGTGCCAGCAGTCTGACTAGCGGGGGTCAAGAGACCCAGTACTTC

v_call: TRBV27
j_call: TRBJ1-1
d_call: -
cdr3_length: 17
clone_size: few
cdr3_aa: CASSPTGSTILNTEAFF
cdr3_nt: TGTGCCAGCAGTCCCACCGGGTCAACCATCCTGAACACTGAAGCTTTCTTT

v_call: TRBV7-2
j_call: TRBJ1-3
d_call: -
cdr3_length: 15
clone_size: -
cdr3_aa: CASSPLGLSGNTIYF
cdr3_nt: TGTGCCAGCAGCCCACTCGGCCTCTCTGGAAACACCATATATTTT

v_call: TRBV12-3/TRBV12-4
j_call: TRBJ1-2
d_call: -
cdr3_length: 13
clone_size: -
cdr3_aa: CASSNVKLFGYTF
cdr3_nt: TGTGCCAGCAGTAACGTAAAGCTCTTCGGCTACACCTTC

v_call: TRBV7-8
j_call: TRBJ2-1
d_call: -
cdr3_length: 15
clone_size: -
cdr3_aa: CASSPTKTGGNEQFF
cdr3_nt: TGTGCCAGCAGCCCAACTAAGACTGGGGGGAATGAGCAGTTCTTC

v_call: TRBV21-1
j_call: TRBJ1-2
d_call: -
cdr3_length: 16
clone_size: -
cdr3_aa: CASTPGPLPRNYGYTF
cdr3_nt: TGTGCCAGCACCCCGGGCCCCTTGCCCCGTAACTATGGCTACACCTTC

v_call: TRBV4-2
j_call: TRBJ2-7
d_call: TRBD1
cdr3_length: 17
clone_size: -
cdr3_aa: CASSHPLDRGSLYEQYF
cdr3_nt: TGTGCCAGCAGCCATCCCCTTGACAGGGGGAGTTTGTACGAGCAGTACTTC

v_call: TRBV7-3
j_call: TRBJ2-3
d_call: TRBD2
cdr3_length: 13
clone_size: -
cdr3_aa: CASSLREADTQYF
cdr3_nt: TGTGCCAGCAGCCTCCGGGAGGCGGATACGCAGTATTTT

v_call: TRBV11-2
j_call: TRBJ1-3
d_call: TRBD1
cdr3_length: 15
clone_size: -
cdr3_aa: CASSSSTGSGNTIYF
cdr3_nt: TGTGCCAGCAGCTCCTCGACAGGGTCTGGAAACACCATATATTTT

v_call: TRBV5-1
j_call: TRBJ1-6
d_call: TRBD1
cdr3_length: 15
clone_size: -
cdr3_aa: CASSGGQGNNSPLHF
cdr3_nt: TGCGCCAGCAGCGGGGGACAGGGGAATAATTCACCCCTCCACTTT

v_call: TRBV11-2
j_call: TRBJ2-7
d_call: -
cdr3_length: 16
clone_size: -
cdr3_aa: CASSPMNRVSSYEQYF
cdr3_nt: TGTGCCAGCAGCCCAATGAACAGGGTCAGCTCCTACGAGCAGTACTTC

v_call: TRBV13
j_call: TRBJ2-3
d_call: -
cdr3_length: 15
clone_size: few
cdr3_aa: CASSPAGTRTDTQYF
cdr3_nt: TGTGCCAGCAGCCCAGCCGGGACTCGCACAGATACGCAGTATTTT

v_call: TRBV23-1
j_call: TRBJ2-2
d_call: TRBD1
cdr3_length: 21
clone_size: -
cdr3_aa: CASSQPYPPDRADPNTGELFF
cdr3_nt: TGCGCCAGCAGTCAACCCTATCCCCCCGACAGGGCCGATCCGAACACCGGGGAGCTGTTTTTT

v_call: TRBV11-2
j_call: TRBJ1-6
d_call: -
cdr3_length: 15
clone_size: -
cdr3_aa: CASSLEGSQASPLHF
cdr3_nt: TGTGCCAGCAGCTTAGAGGGTTCCCAGGCGTCACCCCTCCACTTT

v_call: TRBV9
j_call: TRBJ2-5
d_call: -
cdr3_length: 15
clone_size: -
cdr3_aa: CASSPRLTGSETQYF
cdr3_nt: TGTGCCAGCAGCCCCCGTCTGACCGGTTCGGAGACCCAGTACTTC

v_call: TRBV18
j_call: TRBJ1-4
d_call: -
cdr3_length: 16
clone_size: -
cdr3_aa: CASSRDGPRTNEKLFF
cdr3_nt: TGTGCCAGCTCACGGGACGGACCTCGGACTAATGAAAAACTGTTTTTT

v_call: TRBV4-1
j_call: TRBJ2-5
d_call: -
cdr3_length: 14
clone_size: -
cdr3_aa: CASSQEDSQETQYF
cdr3_nt: TGCGCCAGCAGCCAAGAGGACAGCCAAGAGACCCAGTACTTC

v_call: TRBV9
j_call: TRBJ2-5
d_call: TRBD2
cdr3_length: 15
clone_size: once
cdr3_aa: CASSAEAGVKETQYF
cdr3_nt: TGTGCCAGCAGCGCCGAAGCGGGGGTGAAAGAGACCCAGTACTTC

v_call: TRBV3-1/TRBV3-2
j_call: TRBJ1-6
d_call: -
cdr3_length: 12
clone_size: -
cdr3_aa: CASSQGDSPLHF
cdr3_nt: TGTGCCAGCAGCCAAGGGGATTCACCCCTCCACTTT

v_call: TRBV6-4
j_call: TRBJ2-1
d_call: TRBD1
cdr3_length: 17
clone_size: -
cdr3_aa: CASSPGTGVAGNNEQFF
cdr3_nt: TGTGCCAGCAGTCCGGGGACAGGGGTCGCGGGGAACAATGAGCAGTTCTTC